The clone carrying this T cell receptor beta chain has a handful of counts. Antigen specificity is unknown. This sample stems from a study of CD8+ T cells in alopecia areata. Study-level findings and limits: TCR sharing across patients was less clear than in mice, possibly HLA-related.

Germline CDR1 is SGDLS and CDR2 is YYNGEE. V dropped 0 bases and J dropped 6 bases, with 9 bases sitting between them. This CDR3 is 13 amino acids long. Investigators isolated RNA and reverse transcribed it into cDNA to act as the sequencing template. The table came from immunoSEQ multiplex PCR; TCRdb's copy has only in-frame clones and leaves some out. The data contain under 150,000 clones, 62% of them seen just once; the ten biggest clones take up 36%. V usage is TRBV9 and J usage is TRBJ1-1, with D maybe TRBD1 (5 bases). The material sequenced was CD8+ T cells sorted from blood. The source is a human donor in good health. CDR3 in DNA: TGTGCCAGCAGCGTAGGTGGGGGTGCTGAAGCTTTCTTT. Its translation: CASSVGGGAEAFF.